This entry concerns a single T cell receptor (beta chain). The sample belongs to a study of blood T cell repertoires in COVID-19. Study at large: The United States, Italy and Spain provided the acute and convalescent COVID-19 samples. In each case, the material was cDNA or gDNA derived from T cells, B-cell-depleted T cells, or PBMCs.

Original data processing: Reference gene primer amplification yielded estimated nucleated cell counts. This table comes from immunoSEQ multiplex PCR, and its TCRdb copy is limited to in-frame clones, with some not included. D and trimming were read from the DNA, whereas the V and J calls and clone size are those reported in that table. The sample includes about 180,000 clones, roughly 88% of them seen just once. J gave up 4 bases and V 5 bases, and 3 bases lay outside the gene matches. The CDR3 sequence is 14 residues long. The germline CDR1 and CDR2 sequences are LGHNT and FRNRAP. The sequenced sample consisted of peripheral blood. This TCR derives from a woman in her thirties or forties with COVID-19, enrolled during active disease. The chain has TRBV12-5 and TRBJ2-3, with TRBD1 identical over 10 bases. CDR3 coding DNA: TGTGCTAGTGGTCCCGGACAGGGGGCAGATACGCAGTATTTT. Translated, it gives CASGPGQGADTQYF.